A single TCR beta chain is shown here with its context. A quantitative 5'-RACE method, one with molecular barcodes, was used to make TCR beta libraries. TCRdb reprocessed the 5' RACE reads via MiXCR and lists one record per CDR3 protein. The sample records roughly 180,000 distinct CDR3 sequences, 9.5% to 10% being singletons. This sample was taken from a study of CD8 T cells in ankylosing spondylitis. The V gene end was trimmed by 4 bases and the J gene end by 9 bases; junction bases not matched to a gene: 6. The CDR3 extends over 14 amino acids. Per germline, CDR1 SGHRS and CDR2 YFSETQ. Specimen: blood, either unsorted or a sorted T cell fraction (not recorded which). The sequence came from a female donor with ankylosing spondylitis or in good health (not recorded which). The chain recombines TRBV5-1 with TRBJ2-1; 11 nucleotides line up with TRBD2. The CDR3 DNA reads TGCGCCAGCAGCCCTGGGACTAGCGGCGGTGAGCAGTTCTTC. Translated: CASSPGTSGGEQFF.